This T cell receptor beta chain was profiled in a study of PD-1 blockade in classical Hodgkin lymphoma. CDR1 and CDR2 from the germline V gene are WNHNN and SYGVQD (reference sequence). The CDR3 runs 12 residues. Trimming pared 0 bases from V and 10 bases from J, leaving 7 bases between. Sequencing used immunoSEQ multiplex PCR; TCRdb keeps in-frame clones, though not all of them. The sample records tens of thousands of clones, approximately 90% being singletons. As to time point: newly diagnosed, previously untreated cHL patient sample. This clone was seen just once. Its antigen is still unknown. Study-level points and caveats: As was reported, newly diagnosed patients showed lower baseline TCR diversity than healthy donors did.

V gene TRBV10-1 combines with J gene TRBJ2-1; unclear D gene. This sequence was found in a human donor with classical Hodgkin lymphoma. The sequenced sample was peripheral blood mononuclear cells (PBMCs). In DNA form, the CDR3 reads TGCGCCAGCAGTGAGTCGAGGAGAGAGCAGTTCTTC. Protein sequence: CASSESRREQFF.